This T cell receptor (beta chain) was sequenced during a study of STAT5B mutations in CD4+ large granular lymphocyte leukemia. Study information: Among healthy donors, a particular HLA allele went with more CDR3 'QG' motifs. Study-wide results and caveats: Without putative leukemic clones, patient CD4-sorted repertoires remained more clonal than healthy CD4+ repertoires. Compared with healthy controls (2/35), patient top clones favored TRBV06 (8/27).

About this clone itself: Its antigen is not known.

Germline CDR1 and CDR2: MNHEY and SMNVEV (reference sequence). This CDR3 region has 14 residues. With 4 bases clipped from V and 5 bases from J, the junction kept 6 bases outside the gene matches. The repertoire was sequenced with immunoSEQ multiplex PCR; TCRdb's copy has only in-frame clones and lacks some. The repertoire includes about 48,000 clones, 60% to 75% of them detected once, and less than 2% sits in the top ten. Control samples were healthy donors' buffy coats. This clonotype was sampled from a human donor in good health. The specimen was CD4+ T cells from blood buffy coats. The V gene is TRBV27, the J gene TRBJ1-2; 8 nucleotides align to TRBD1. The CDR3 here is CASSSGQGRYGYTF. The CDR3 DNA is TGTGCCAGCAGTTCAGGACAGGGAAGATATGGCTACACCTTC.